The entry below describes one TCR beta chain. Its antigen is not identified. The sample is drawn from a study of OX40 agonist ivuxolimab in advanced cancers. Study-wide context: Three patients had partial responses: one hepatocellular carcinoma, two cutaneous melanoma.

Study results and caveats: Among expanded peripheral T cells, antigen specificity went undetermined.

TCRdb's copy holds only in-frame clones and misses some; the assay was immunoSEQ multiplex PCR. Among 35,000 to 45,000 clones, less than 85% were seen once, and the ten largest hold around 18%. This CDR3 is built from 13 residues. Germline values: CDR1 SGHVS, CDR2 FNYEAQ. The genes are TRBV7-6 and TRBJ2-3, with 7 bases fitting TRBD2. The sample here was CD4+ or CD8+ T cells sorted from blood, taken in a trial of the OX40 agonist ivuxolimab. The receptor comes from an adult with an advanced solid tumor such as melanoma, head and neck, liver or kidney cancer. The CDR3 coding sequence is TGTGCTATCGGATGGGGGGGGGAAGATACGCAGTATTTT. It specifies CAIGWGGEDTQYF.